This T cell receptor (beta chain) was recorded in a study of human T cells and chemical hapten exposure (dated by TCRdb to the early 2020s). Study-wide context: The libraries were sequenced as a pool, and the TCR yield per sample differed mostly because of small variations in library volumes within the pool. Peripheral blood TCR repertoire changes were tracked in vivo in alopecia patients during primary and secondary sensitization to the hapten diphenylcyclopropenone (DPC). Each blood RNA sample was used to sequence both TCR alpha and TCR beta chains.

Library creation used 5' RACE. Reads for this sample came from an Illumina MiSeq. Library preparation attached unique molecular identifiers to individual cDNA molecules for quantitative, reproducible TCR counting. Per the authors' processing: A median of roughly 98,000 TCRs per sample was observed, with a range of 23,224 to 690,600. V, J and CDR3 annotation of the TCR reads was performed with the Decombinator software suite. For PS versus PT1 abundance plots, all samples were subsampled to the same number of TCRs (28,000). TCRs were defined as expanded if absent before sensitization and observed at least eight times at the 2-week time point. TCRdb passed the public sequencing reads through fastp at Q25 and MiXCR, retaining productive beta sequences. Each entry merges the rows of one CDR3 protein and shows their most common DNA and genes. TCRdb, not the authors, supplied the V and J calls. The sample table records approximately 81,000 distinct CDR3 sequences; approximately 8% of these occur just once. Together, the top ten hold around 2.3% of the sample.

V is pruned by 4 bases and J by 5 bases, leaving 13 bases of the junction without a gene match. CDR1 and CDR2, looked up from the germline V gene, are SGHRS and YFSETQ. The CDR3 has 16 amino acids, counting the end cysteine and phenylalanine. The kept DNA is CDR3 alone, 48 bases in frame from the first base. What the work shows at the level of the full study, not this receptor alone: No change with DPC sensitization was found in the number of TCRs above 1 in 1000 frequency, and no evidence of global repertoire structure alterations was found. After repeated subsampling, changes were observed in the strength of the expansion versus patch-test correlation and in the threshold at which the correlation became significant.

Total RNA was extracted from unfractionated whole blood collected in Tempus Blood RNA tubes. About 5 healthy volunteers served as TCR sequencing controls and were bled at day 0, 2 weeks and 6 weeks. In regard to this clonotype: The antigen it recognizes is unknown. No much larger clonotype is one base removed from it; base qualities were not supplied.

The source is a male donor in good health. The rearrangement combines TRBV5-1 with TRBJ2-5; 8 bases in the junction line up with TRBD2. The CDR3 protein is CASSQPKRERGETQYF. The DNA reads as follows: TGCGCCAGCAGCCAACCTAAGCGGGAGAGGGGGGAGACCCAGTACTTC.